This T cell receptor (beta chain) appears in the sequencing data of a study of blood T cell repertoires in COVID-19. Study summary: PBMCs, B-cell-depleted T cells, or T cells were the source of the cDNA or gDNA that made up the material.

Seattle's enrolled individuals joined amid active infection and were then monitored longitudinally. Data came from immunoSEQ multiplex PCR; TCRdb stores just in-frame clones and leaves some out. Of about 420,000 clones in the sample, about 87% were seen once. Trimming took 1 base from V and 0 from J, leaving 10 bases between them. The CDR3 spans 16 residues. The germline V gene encodes CDR1 MNHNS and CDR2 SASEGT. Source material: peripheral blood. J is TRBJ1-3 and V is TRBV6-1; D is unclear. This clonotype was obtained from a man aged 18 to 30 with COVID-19, enrolled during active disease. CDR3 bases: TGTGCCAGCAGTGAAGGTGCGGTCTTCTCTGGAAACACCATATATTTT. Translation gives CASSEGAVFSGNTIYF.